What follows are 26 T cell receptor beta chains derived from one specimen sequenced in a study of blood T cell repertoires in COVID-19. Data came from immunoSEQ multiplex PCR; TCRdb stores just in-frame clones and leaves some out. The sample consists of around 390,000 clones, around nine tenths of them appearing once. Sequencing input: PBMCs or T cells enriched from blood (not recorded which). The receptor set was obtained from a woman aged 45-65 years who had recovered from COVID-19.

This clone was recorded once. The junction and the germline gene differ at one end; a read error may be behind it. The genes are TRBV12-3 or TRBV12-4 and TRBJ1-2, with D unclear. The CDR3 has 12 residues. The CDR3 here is CASTLGGPDPYF. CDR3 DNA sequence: TGTGCCAGCACTTTGGGTGGGCCAGATCCTTACTTC.

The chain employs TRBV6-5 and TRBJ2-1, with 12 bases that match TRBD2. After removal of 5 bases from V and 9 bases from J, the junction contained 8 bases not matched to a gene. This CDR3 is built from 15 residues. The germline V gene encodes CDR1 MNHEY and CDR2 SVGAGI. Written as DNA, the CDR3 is TGTGCCAGCAGTCGAGGACTAGCGGGGCCTGTTGAGCAGTTCTTC. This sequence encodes CASSRGLAGPVEQFF.

CDR3 loop: CASSLSLAGGETQYF. The CDR3 coding sequence is TGCGCCAGCAGCTTGTCGCTAGCCGGGGGTGAGACCCAGTACTTC. The chain joins TRBV5-1 to TRBJ2-5, with a tentative D call TRBD2 (6 bases). Germline V CDR1 and CDR2: SGHRS, YFSETQ. This CDR3 is 15 amino acids long. Between the trimmed V and J ends, which lost 1 base and 5 bases, there was a span of 15 bases.

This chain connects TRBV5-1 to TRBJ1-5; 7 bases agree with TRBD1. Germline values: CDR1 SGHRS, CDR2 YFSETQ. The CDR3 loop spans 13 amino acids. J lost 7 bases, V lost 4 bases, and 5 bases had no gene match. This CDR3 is CASSVLQGQPQHF. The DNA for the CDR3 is TGCGCCAGCAGCGTCTTACAGGGGCAGCCCCAGCATTTT.

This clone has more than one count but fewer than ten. CDR3 sequence: CASSGDRGNIRNSPLHF. The CDR3 region has the DNA TGCGCCAGCAGCGGCGACAGGGGGAACATTCGTAATTCACCCCTCCACTTT. The chain couples TRBV5-1 to TRBJ1-6, with 9 bases lining up with TRBD1. Trimming at V came to 4 bases and at J to 6 bases, leaving 11 bases not matched to a gene. In germline, CDR1 is SGHRS, CDR2 YFSETQ. The length of the CDR3 is 17 residues. Combining the CDR3 with reference TRBV5-1 and TRBJ1-6 gives the whole variable domain KAGVTQTPRYLIKTRGQQVTLSCSPISGHRSVSWYQQTPGQGLQFLFEYFSETQRNKGNFPGRFSGRQFSNSRSEMNVSTLELGDSALYLCASSGDRGNIRNSPLHFGNGTRLTVT.

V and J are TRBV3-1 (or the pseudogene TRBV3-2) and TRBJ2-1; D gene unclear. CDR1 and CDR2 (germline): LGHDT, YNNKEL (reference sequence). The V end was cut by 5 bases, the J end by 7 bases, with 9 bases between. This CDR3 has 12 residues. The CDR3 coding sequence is TGTGCCAGCAGCGTCGGTCCTAATGAGCAGTTCTTC. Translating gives CASSVGPNEQFF.

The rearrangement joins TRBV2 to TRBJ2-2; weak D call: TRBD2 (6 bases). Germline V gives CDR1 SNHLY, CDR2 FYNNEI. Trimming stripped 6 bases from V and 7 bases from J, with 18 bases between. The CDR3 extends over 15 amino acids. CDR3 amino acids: CASSFRAGFGGELFF. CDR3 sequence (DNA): TGTGCCAGCAGCTTTAGGGCGGGGTTTGGCGGGGAGCTGTTTTTT. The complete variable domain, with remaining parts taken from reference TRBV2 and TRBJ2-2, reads EPEVTQTPSHQVTQMGQEVILRCVPISNHLYFYWYRQILGQKVEFLVSFYNNEISEKSEIFDDQFSVERPDGSNFTLKIRSTKLEDSAMYFCASSFRAGFGGELFFGEGSRLTVL.

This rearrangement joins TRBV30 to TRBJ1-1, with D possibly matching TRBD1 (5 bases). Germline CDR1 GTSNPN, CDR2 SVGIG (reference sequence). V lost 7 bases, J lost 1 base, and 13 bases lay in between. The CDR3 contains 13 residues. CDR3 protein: CASADTWNTEAFF. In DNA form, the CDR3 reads TGTGCCTCGGCGGACACTTGGAACACTGAAGCTTTCTTT.

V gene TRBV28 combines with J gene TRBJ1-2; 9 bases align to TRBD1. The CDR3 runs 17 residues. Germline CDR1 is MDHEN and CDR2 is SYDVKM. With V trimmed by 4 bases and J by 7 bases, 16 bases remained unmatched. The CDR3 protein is CASSSVRSQGAFSGYTF. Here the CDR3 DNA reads TGTGCCAGCAGTTCAGTTCGATCACAGGGGGCGTTCAGTGGCTACACCTTC.

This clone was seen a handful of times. The CDR3 nucleotides read TGTGCCAGCAGCTACCAACAGGGCCTCAATGGCTACACCTTC. Translation: CASSYQQGLNGYTF. The chain has TRBV7-9 and TRBJ1-2, with a possible D match to TRBD1 (6 bases). The germline V and J ends were trimmed by 4 bases and 6 bases, with 15 bases remaining between them. The germline gives CDR1 SEHNR, CDR2 FQNEAQ (reference sequence). The CDR3 sequence is 14 residues long.

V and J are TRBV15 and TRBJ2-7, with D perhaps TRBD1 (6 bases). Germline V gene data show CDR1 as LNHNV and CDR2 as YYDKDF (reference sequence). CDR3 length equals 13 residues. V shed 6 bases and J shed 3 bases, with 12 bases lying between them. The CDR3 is CATSSGQYYEQYF. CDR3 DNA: TGTGCCACCAGTTCCGGACAGTACTACGAGCAGTACTTC. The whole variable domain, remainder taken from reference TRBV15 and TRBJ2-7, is DAMVIQNPRYQVTQFGKPVTLSCSQTLNHNVMYWYQQKSSQAPKLLFHYYDKDFNNEADTPDNFQSRRPNTSFCFLDIRSPGLGDTAMYLCATSSGQYYEQYFGPGTRLTVT.

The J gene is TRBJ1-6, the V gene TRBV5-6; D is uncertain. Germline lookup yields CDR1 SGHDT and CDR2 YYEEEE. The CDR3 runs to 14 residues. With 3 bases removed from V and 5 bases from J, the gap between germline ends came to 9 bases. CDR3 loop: CASSYPGNNSPLHF. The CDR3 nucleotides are TGTGCCAGCAGCTACCCGGGAAATAATTCACCCCTCCACTTT.

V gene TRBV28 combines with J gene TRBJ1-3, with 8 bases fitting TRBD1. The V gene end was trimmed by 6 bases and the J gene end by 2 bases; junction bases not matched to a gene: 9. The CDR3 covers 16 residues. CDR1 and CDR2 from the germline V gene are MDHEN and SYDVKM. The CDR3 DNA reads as TGTGCCAGCAGCTTGGGGACAGGTAACCCTGGAAACACCATATATTTT. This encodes CASSLGTGNPGNTIYF.

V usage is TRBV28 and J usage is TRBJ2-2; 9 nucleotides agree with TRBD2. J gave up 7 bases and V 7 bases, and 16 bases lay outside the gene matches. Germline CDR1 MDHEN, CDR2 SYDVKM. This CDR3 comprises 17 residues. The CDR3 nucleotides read TGTGCCAGCACGGTCACGCGGGGGGGCCGTAGTCACGGGGAGCTGTTTTTT. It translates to CASTVTRGGRSHGELFF. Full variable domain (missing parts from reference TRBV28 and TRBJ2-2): DVKVTQSSRYLVKRTGEKVFLECVQDMDHENMFWYRQDPGLGLRLIYFSYDVKMKEKGDIPEGYSVSREKKERFSLILESASTNQTSMYLCASTVTRGGRSHGELFFGEGSRLTVL.

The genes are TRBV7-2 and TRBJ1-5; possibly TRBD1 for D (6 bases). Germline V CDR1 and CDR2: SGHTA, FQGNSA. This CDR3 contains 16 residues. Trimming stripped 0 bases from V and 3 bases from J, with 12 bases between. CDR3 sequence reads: CASSLADRPFNQPQHF. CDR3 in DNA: TGTGCCAGCAGCTTAGCTGACAGGCCGTTCAATCAGCCCCAGCATTTT.

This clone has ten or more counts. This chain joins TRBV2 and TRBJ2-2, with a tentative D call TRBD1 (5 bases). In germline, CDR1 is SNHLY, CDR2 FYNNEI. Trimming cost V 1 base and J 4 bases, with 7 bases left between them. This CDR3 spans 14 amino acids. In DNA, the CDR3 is TGTGCCAGCAGTGAAGTTACAGGCACCGGGGAGCTGTTTTTT. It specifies CASSEVTGTGELFF.

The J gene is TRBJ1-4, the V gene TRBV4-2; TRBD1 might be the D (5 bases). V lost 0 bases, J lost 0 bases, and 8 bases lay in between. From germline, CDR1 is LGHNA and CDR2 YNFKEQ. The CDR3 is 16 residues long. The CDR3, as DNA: TGTGCCAGCAGCCAAGATGAAGGGGCAACTAATGAAAAACTGTTTTTT. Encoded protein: CASSQDEGATNEKLFF.

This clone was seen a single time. The CDR3 coding sequence is TGTGCCAGCAGCCAAGGACAGGGATTCTGTCAGCCCCAGCATTTT. Protein: CASSQGQGFCQPQHF. The rearrangement joins TRBV11-3 to TRBJ1-5, with 8 bases that match TRBD1. J was trimmed by 6 bases and V by 5 bases; bases with no gene match: 9. CDR3 length equals 15 residues. CDR1 and CDR2 (germline): SGHNT, YENEEA.

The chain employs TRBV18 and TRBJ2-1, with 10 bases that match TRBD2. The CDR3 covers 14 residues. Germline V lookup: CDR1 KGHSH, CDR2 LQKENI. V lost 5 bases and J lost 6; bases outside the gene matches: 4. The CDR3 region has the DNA TGTGCCAGCTCAAACAGCGGGGGGGCCAATGAGCAGTTCTTC. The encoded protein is CASSNSGGANEQFF.

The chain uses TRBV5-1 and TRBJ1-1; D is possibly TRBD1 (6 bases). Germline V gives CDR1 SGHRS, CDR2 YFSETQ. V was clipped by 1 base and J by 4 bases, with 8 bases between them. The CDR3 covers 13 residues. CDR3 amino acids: CASSLRGSTEAFF. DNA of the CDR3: TGCGCCAGCAGCTTGAGGGGGAGCACTGAAGCTTTCTTT. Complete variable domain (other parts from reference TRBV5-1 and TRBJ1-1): KAGVTQTPRYLIKTRGQQVTLSCSPISGHRSVSWYQQTPGQGLQFLFEYFSETQRNKGNFPGRFSGRQFSNSRSEMNVSTLELGDSALYLCASSLRGSTEAFFGQGTRLTVV.

CDR3 amino acids: CASSAHENTEAFF. CDR3 DNA: TGTGCCAGCAGCGCGCATGAGAACACTGAAGCTTTCTTT. The chain joins TRBV2 to TRBJ1-1, with D hard to call. Germline V gene data show CDR1 as SNHLY and CDR2 as FYNNEI. V dropped 6 bases and J dropped 1 base, with 9 bases sitting between them. CDR3 length: 13 amino acids. Together with reference TRBV2 and TRBJ1-1, the CDR3 gives the full variable domain: EPEVTQTPSHQVTQMGQEVILRCVPISNHLYFYWYRQILGQKVEFLVSFYNNEISEKSEIFDDQFSVERPDGSNFTLKIRSTKLEDSAMYFCASSAHENTEAFFGQGTRLTVV.

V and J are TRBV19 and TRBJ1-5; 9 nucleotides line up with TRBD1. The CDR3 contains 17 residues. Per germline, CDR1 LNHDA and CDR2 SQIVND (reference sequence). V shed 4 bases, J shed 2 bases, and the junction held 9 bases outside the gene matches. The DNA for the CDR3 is TGTGCCAGTAGTAGGGACAGGGCCTTAAGGGGCAATCAGCCCCAGCATTTT. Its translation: CASSRDRALRGNQPQHF.

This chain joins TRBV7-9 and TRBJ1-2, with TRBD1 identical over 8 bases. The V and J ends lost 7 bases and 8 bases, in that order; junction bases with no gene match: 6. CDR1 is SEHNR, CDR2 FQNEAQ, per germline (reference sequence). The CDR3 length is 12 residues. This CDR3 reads CASNRQGQGYTF. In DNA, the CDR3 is TGTGCCAGCAACCGACAGGGGCAAGGCTACACCTTC.

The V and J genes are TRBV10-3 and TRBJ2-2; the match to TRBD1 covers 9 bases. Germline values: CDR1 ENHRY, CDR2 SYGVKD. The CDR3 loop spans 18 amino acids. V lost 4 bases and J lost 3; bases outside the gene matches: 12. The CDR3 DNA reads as TGTGCCATCAGTGGGCTTCCCGGGACAGGGATCGACACCGGGGAGCTGTTTTTT. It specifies CAISGLPGTGIDTGELFF.

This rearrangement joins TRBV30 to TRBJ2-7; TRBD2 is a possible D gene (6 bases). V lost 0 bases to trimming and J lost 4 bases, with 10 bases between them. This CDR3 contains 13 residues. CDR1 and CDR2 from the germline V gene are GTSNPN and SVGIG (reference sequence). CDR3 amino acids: CAWSVPAGYEQYF. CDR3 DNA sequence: TGTGCCTGGAGTGTCCCGGCGGGATACGAGCAGTACTTC. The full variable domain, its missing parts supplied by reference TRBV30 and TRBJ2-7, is SQTIHQWPATLVQPVGSPLSLECTVEGTSNPNLYWYRQAAGRGLQLLFYSVGIGQISSEVPQNLSASRPQDRQFILSSKKLLLSDSGFYLCAWSVPAGYEQYFGPGTRLTVT.

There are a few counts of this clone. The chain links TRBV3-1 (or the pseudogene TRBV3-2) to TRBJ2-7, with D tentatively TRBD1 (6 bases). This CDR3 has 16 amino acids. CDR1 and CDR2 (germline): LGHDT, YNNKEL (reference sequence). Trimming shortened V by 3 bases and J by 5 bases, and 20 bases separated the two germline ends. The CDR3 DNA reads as TGTGCCAGCAGCCAGCACGGACAGAAGAACTTCCACGAGCAGTACTTC. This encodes CASSQHGQKNFHEQYF.